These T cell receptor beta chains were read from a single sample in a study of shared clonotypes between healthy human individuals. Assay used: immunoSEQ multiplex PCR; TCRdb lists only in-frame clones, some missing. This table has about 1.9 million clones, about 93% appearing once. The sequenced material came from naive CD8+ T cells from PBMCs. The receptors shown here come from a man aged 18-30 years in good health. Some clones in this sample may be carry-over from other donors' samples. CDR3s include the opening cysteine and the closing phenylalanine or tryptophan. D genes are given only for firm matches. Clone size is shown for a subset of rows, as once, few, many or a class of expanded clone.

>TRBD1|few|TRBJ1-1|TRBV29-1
TGCAGCGCCCGACAGGGGAACACTGAAGCTTTCTTT
CSARQGNTEAFF
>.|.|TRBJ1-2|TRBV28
TGTGCCAGCAGGCCGGGACAAAACTATGGCTACACCTTC
CASRPGQNYGYTF
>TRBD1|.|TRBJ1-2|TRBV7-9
TGTGCCAGCAGCTTTGGACAGGCGACTAACTATGGCTACACCTTC
CASSFGQATNYGYTF
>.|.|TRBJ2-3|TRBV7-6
TGTGCCAGCAGCTCGTCCACAGATACGCAGTATTTT
CASSSSTDTQYF
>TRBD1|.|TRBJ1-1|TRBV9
TGTGCCAGCAGCGTAGGACAGGGATCTGCTGAAGCTTTCTTT
CASSVGQGSAEAFF
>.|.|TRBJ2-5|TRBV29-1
TGCAGCGTTGAAGATCCGGGCAGAGAAGAGACCCAGTACTTC
CSVEDPGREETQYF
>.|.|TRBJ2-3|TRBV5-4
TGTGCCAGCAGCCCTTACACCACAGATACGCAGTATTTT
CASSPYTTDTQYF
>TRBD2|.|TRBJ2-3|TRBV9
TGTGCCAGCAGCGTATCCTCGGGACTAGCGGCCACAGATACGCAGTATTTT
CASSVSSGLAATDTQYF
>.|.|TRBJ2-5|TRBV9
TGTGCCAGCAGCGTAGATGACCAAGAGACCCAGTACTTC
CASSVDDQETQYF
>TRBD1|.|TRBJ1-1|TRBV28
TGTGCCAGCAGTCTACGACAGGGAGGGAACACTGAAGCTTTCTTT
CASSLRQGGNTEAFF
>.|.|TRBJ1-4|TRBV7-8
TGTGCCAGCACCTCCATAGCCGCGGGGAATAATCATGCAACTAATGAAAAACTGTTTTTT
CASTSIAAGNNHATNEKLFF
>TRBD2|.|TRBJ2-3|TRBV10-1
TGCGCCAGCAGTGAATTTCCTAGCGGGATGGGAGATACGCAGTATTTT
CASSEFPSGMGDTQYF
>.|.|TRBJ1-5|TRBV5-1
TGCGCCAGCAGCCTTGGGTGGGGTCGCGACAATCAGCCCCAGCATTTT
CASSLGWGRDNQPQHF
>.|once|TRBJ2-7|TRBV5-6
TGTGCCAGCAGCTTGGCCGGGGGCGAATCCTACGAGCAGTACTTC
CASSLAGGESYEQYF
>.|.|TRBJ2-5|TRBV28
TGTGCCAGCAGTTTAAGTGCGTCTATCCAAGAGACCCAGTACTTC
CASSLSASIQETQYF
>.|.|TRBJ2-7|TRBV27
TGTGCCAGCACCCAATGGTTGGGGAGATCCTACGAGCAGTACTTC
CASTQWLGRSYEQYF
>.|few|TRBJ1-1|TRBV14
TGTGCCAGCAGCCAAGGGCACACTGAAGCTTTCTTT
CASSQGHTEAFF
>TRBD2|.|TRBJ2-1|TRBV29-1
TGCAGCGCTGGACTAGCGTCATACAATGAGCAGTTCTTC
CSAGLASYNEQFF
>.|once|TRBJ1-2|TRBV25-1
TGTGCCAGCAGTGAACGTGGGGGAGCTAACTATGGCTACACCTTC
CASSERGGANYGYTF
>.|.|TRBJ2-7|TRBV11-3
TGTGCCAGCAGCCTAGGGTTTGGGTACGAGCAGTACTTC
CASSLGFGYEQYF
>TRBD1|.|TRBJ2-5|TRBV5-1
TGCGCCAGCAGCTTGAGTACAGGGGAAAGACAAGAGACCCAGTACTTC
CASSLSTGERQETQYF
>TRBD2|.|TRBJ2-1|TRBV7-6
TGTGCCAGCAGCTTAGAGCCGGGGCTTAGCGGGCCACTTTACAATGAGCAGTTCTTC
CASSLEPGLSGPLYNEQFF
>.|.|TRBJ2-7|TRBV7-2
TGTGCCAGCAGCTGGACCGGGTCCCAGGGGGGGTTCGACTACTACGAGCAGTACTTC
CASSWTGSQGGFDYYEQYF
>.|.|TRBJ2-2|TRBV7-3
TGTGCCAGCAGCCCGAAGGGCCAGGCGAACACCGGGGAGCTGTTTTTT
CASSPKGQANTGELFF
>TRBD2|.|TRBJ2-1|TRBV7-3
TGTGCCAGCAGTTCTACTAGCGGGATCAACAATGAGCAGTTCTTC
CASSSTSGINNEQFF
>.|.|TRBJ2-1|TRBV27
TGTGCCAGCAGTCGCCAGGGCGGAGGATACTACAATGAGCAGTTCTTC
CASSRQGGGYYNEQFF
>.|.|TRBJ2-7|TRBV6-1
TGTGCCAGCAGACACTCCTACGAGCAGTACTTC
CASRHSYEQYF
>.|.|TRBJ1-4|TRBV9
TGTGCCAGCAGCGTCGGTAATGAAAAACTGTTTTTT
CASSVGNEKLFF
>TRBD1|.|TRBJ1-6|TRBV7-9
TGTGCCAGCAGCCACCGGGACAGGGGCCCACCCCTCCACTTT
CASSHRDRGPPLHF
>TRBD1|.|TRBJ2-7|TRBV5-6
TGTGCCAGCAGCTTGGGAAGGGGGCGACCCTACGAGCAGTACTTC
CASSLGRGRPYEQYF
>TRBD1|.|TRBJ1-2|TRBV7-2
TGTGCCAGCAGCACAGGGGGTTCCTATGGCTACACCTTC
CASSTGGSYGYTF
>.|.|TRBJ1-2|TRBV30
TGTGCCTGGAGTGTAGGGTCGGGCGGCTACACCTTC
CAWSVGSGGYTF
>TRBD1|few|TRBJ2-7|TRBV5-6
TGTGCCAGCAGCTCCGGGACAGGGCCCCTCGAGCAGTACTTC
CASSSGTGPLEQYF
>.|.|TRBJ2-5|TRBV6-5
TGTGCCAGCAGTTACTCGATAGGGGCAGAACAAGAGACCCAGTACTTC
CASSYSIGAEQETQYF
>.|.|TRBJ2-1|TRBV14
TGTGCCAGCAGCCAAGATCGCCAGGAGAGGTACAATGAGCAGTTCTTC
CASSQDRQERYNEQFF
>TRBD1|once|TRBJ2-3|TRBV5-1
TGCGCCAGCAGCTTGGCCCCGGGACAGCCAACTAGCACAGATACGCAGTATTTT
CASSLAPGQPTSTDTQYF
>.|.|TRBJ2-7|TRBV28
TGTGCCAGCAGTTTAATGTCGACGGGCGCGGGCGAGCAGTACTTC
CASSLMSTGAGEQYF
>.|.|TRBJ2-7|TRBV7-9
TGTGCCAGCAGCTACGGATCTTACGAGCAGTACTTC
CASSYGSYEQYF
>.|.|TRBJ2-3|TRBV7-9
TGTGCCAGCAGCTTAGGTGGACAAGACACAGATACGCAGTATTTT
CASSLGGQDTDTQYF
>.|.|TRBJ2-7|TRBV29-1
TGCAGCGTTGAAGGCAGCTACGAGCAGTACTTC
CSVEGSYEQYF
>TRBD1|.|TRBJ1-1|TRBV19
TGTGCCAGTAGTATGTCACAGGGGGCTGAAGCTTTCTTT
CASSMSQGAEAFF
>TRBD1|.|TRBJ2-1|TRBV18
TGTGCCAGCTCACCGATGGAACAGGGGGGCTACAATGAGCAGTTCTTC
CASSPMEQGGYNEQFF
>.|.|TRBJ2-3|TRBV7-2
TGTGCCAGCAGCTTAGGGGACGGAGCCACAGATACGCAGTATTTT
CASSLGDGATDTQYF
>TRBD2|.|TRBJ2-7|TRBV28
TGTGCCAGCAGGGGGAATCAAGGCGGGAGGTTCCTCTACGAGCAGTACTTC
CASRGNQGGRFLYEQYF
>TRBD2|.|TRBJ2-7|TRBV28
TGTGCCAGCAGTCCGGGAGGCCTTCTCAGGGATTACGAGCAGTACTTC
CASSPGGLLRDYEQYF
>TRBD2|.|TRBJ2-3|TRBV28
TGTGCCAGCAGTTTACGGGGGGGCACAGATACGCAGTATTTT
CASSLRGGTDTQYF
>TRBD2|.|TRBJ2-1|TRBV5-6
TGTGCCAGCAGCTTCGGGACTAGTTTGGGCTCCTACAATGAGCAGTTCTTC
CASSFGTSLGSYNEQFF
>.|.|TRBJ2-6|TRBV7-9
TGTGCCAACCGCCCGCTGGGGGGCACTGGGGCCAACGTCCTGACTTTC
CANRPLGGTGANVLTF
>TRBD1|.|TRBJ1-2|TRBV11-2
TGTGCCAGCAGCTTAGCACAGGGGGAGGGCTATGGCTACACCTTC
CASSLAQGEGYGYTF
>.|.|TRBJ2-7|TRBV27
TGTGCCAGCAGTTTAATACCCAGCTACGAGCAGTACTTC
CASSLIPSYEQYF
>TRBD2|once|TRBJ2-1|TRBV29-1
TGCAGCGTTAACCCGGGACTAGCGGGATTGGCCCCCTCCAACAATGAGCAGTTCTTC
CSVNPGLAGLAPSNNEQFF
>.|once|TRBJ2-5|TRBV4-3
TGCGCCAGCAGCCAGGGACTTGAGGGAGAAGAGACCCAGTACTTC
CASSQGLEGEETQYF